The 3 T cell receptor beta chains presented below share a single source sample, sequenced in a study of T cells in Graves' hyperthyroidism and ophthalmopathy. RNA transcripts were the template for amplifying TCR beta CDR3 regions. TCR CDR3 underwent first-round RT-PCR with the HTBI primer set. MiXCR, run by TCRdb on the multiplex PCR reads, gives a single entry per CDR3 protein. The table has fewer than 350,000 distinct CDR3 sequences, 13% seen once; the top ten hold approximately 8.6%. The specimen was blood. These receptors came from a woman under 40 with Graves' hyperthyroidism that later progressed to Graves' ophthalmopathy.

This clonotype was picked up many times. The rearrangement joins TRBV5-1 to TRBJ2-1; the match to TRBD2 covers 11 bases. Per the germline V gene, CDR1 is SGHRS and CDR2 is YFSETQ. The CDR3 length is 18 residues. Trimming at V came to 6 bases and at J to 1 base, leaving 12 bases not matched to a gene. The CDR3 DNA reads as TGCGCCAGCAACGCGGGACTAGCGGTACAAGGTTCCTACAATGAGCAGTTCTTC. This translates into CASNAGLAVQGSYNEQFF.

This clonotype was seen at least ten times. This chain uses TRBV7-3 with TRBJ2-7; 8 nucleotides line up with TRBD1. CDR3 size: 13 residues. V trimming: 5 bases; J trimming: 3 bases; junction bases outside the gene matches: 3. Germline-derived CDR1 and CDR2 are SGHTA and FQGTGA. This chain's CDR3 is CASSPDRGYEQYF. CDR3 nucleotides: TGTGCCAGCAGCCCCGACAGGGGCTACGAGCAGTACTTC. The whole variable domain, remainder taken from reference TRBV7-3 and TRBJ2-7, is GAGVSQTPSNKVTEKGKYVELRCDPISGHTALYWYRQSLGQGPEFLIYFQGTGAADDSGLPNDRFFAVRPEGSVSTLKIQRTERGDSAVYLCASSPDRGYEQYFGPGTRLTVT.

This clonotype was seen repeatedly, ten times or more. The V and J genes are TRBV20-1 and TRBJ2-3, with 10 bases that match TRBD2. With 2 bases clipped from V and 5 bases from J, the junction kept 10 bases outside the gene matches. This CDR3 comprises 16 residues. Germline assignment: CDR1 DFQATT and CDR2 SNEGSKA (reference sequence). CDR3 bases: TGCAGTGCTAGAACCGGACTAGCGGCGTCGGTAGATACGCAGTATTTT. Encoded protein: CSARTGLAASVDTQYF.